The T cell receptor (beta chain) under discussion was sequenced for a study of response to subunit inactivated influenza vaccine. CDR3 size: 13 residues. The germline CDR1 and CDR2 sequences are SGHTA and FQGNSA. V lost 5 bases and J 5 bases, leaving 13 bases between the germline ends. TCRdb passed the RT-PCR reads through MiXCR, listing each CDR3 protein once. The table has more than 500,000 distinct CDR3 sequences, about 11% seen once. The sample was also reused in another study, on T cells expressing NK-cell markers. From that study: TCR beta libraries carry UMIs added by 5'RACE template switching.

Sequencing was performed on PBMCs from blood, taken on the day of vaccination. This TCR derives from a man aged 50 to 59 who received an inactivated influenza vaccine. This sequence joins TRBV7-2 and TRBJ2-7; D not certain. CDR3 loop: CASSENRDHEQYF. The CDR3 DNA reads as TGTGCCAGCAGCGAAAACAGAGACCACGAGCAGTACTTC.